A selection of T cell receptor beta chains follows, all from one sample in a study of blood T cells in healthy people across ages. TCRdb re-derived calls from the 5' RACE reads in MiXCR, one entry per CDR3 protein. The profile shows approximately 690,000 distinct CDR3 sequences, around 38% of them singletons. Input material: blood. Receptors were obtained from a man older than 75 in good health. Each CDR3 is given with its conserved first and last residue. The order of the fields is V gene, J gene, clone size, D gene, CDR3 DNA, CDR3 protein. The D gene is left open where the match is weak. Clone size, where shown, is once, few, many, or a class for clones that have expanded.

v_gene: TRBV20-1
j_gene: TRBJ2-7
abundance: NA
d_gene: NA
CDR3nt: TGCAGTGCTCGAAGACAGTCCGGTACCTACGAGCAGTACTTC
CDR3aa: CSARRQSGTYEQYF

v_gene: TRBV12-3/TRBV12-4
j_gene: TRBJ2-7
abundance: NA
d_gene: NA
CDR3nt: TGTGCCAGCAGTTCCTACCCGGGTAGTGAGCAGTACTTC
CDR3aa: CASSSYPGSEQYF

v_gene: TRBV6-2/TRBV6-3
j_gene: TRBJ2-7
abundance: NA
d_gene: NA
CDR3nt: TGTGCCAGCAGGACCGGGACGTTCGCCTACGAGCAGTACTTC
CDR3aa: CASRTGTFAYEQYF

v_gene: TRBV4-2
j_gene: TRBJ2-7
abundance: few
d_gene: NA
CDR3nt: TGTGCCAGCAGCCAAGGCTTCGGGTTCGACGAGCAGTACTTC
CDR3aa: CASSQGFGFDEQYF

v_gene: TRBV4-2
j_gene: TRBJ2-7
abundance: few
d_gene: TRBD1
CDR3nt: TGTGCCAGCAGCCAACCAACAGGGGGAAGCTCCTACGAGCAGTACTTC
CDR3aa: CASSQPTGGSSYEQYF

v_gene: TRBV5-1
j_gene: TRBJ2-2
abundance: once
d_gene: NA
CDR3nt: TGCGCCAGCAGCTTGAGGGCTAGGGCGAACACCGGGGAGCTGTTTTTT
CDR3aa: CASSLRARANTGELFF

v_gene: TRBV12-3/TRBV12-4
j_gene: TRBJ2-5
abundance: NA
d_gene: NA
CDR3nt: TGTGCCAGCAGCGGCAGATCACTGAGAGAGACCCAGTACTTC
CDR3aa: CASSGRSLRETQYF

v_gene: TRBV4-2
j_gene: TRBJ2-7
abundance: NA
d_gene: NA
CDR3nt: TGTGCCAGCAGCCAAACCCAAAACAGGGAGAAGGGGTACGAGCAGTACTTC
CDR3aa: CASSQTQNREKGYEQYF

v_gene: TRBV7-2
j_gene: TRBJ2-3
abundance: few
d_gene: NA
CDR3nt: TGTGCCAGCAGCTCCTCCGGGATCCGGGGACTCAGCACAGATACGCAGTATTTT
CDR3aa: CASSSSGIRGLSTDTQYF

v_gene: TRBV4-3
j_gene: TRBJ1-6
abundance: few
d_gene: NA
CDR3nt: TGCGCCAGCAGCCCAGAGACAGGAAATAATTCACCCCTCCACTTT
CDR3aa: CASSPETGNNSPLHF

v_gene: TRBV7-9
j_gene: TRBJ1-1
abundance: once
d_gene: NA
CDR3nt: TGTGCCAGCAGCAAGGGTCGCACTGAAGCTTTCTTT
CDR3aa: CASSKGRTEAFF

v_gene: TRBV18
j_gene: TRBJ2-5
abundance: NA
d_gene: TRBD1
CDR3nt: TGTGCCAGCTCACAAGACAGGGGTTCGACTGAGACCCAGTACTTC
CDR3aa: CASSQDRGSTETQYF

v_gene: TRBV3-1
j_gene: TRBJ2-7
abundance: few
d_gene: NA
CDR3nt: TGTGCCAGCAGCCGAACGGTCGTCTCCTACGAGCAGTACTTC
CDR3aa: CASSRTVVSYEQYF

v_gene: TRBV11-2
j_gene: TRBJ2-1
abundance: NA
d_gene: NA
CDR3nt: TGTGCCAGCAGCTTGGGTAAAGAGACCCAGTTCTTC
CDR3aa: CASSLGKETQFF

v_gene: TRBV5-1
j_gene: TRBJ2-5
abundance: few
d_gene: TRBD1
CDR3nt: TGCGCCAGCAGCAGCCGGGACAGGGAGTACTTC
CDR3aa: CASSSRDREYF

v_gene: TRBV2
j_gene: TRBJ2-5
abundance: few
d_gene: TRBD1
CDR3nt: TGTGCCAGCAAACAGGGGAGCCAAGAGACCCAGTACTTC
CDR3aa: CASKQGSQETQYF

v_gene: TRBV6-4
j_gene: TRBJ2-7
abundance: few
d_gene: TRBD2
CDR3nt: TGTGCCAGCAGCAAACCGGCGGGAGGGGCCTACGAGCAGTACTTC
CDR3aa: CASSKPAGGAYEQYF

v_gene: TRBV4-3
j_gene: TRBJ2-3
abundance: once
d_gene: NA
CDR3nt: TGCGCCGGCAGCCAACAGGGAGTAGCGGGCACAGATACGCAGTATTTT
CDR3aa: CAGSQQGVAGTDTQYF

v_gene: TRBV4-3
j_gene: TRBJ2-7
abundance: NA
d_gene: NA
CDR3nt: TGCGCCAGCAGCCAAGACCGGGGAGACACCTACGAGCAGTACTTC
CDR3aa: CASSQDRGDTYEQYF

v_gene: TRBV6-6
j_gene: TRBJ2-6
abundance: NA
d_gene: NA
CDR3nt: TGTGCCAGCATCGCGACACGAACCATCTCTGGGGCCAACGTCCTGACTTTC
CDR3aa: CASIATRTISGANVLTF

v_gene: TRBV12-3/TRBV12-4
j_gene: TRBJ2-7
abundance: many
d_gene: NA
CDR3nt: TGTGCCAGCAGTTTTCCCTCCGGCGAGCAGTACTTC
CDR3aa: CASSFPSGEQYF

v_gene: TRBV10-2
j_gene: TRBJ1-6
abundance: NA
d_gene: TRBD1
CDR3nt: TGCGCCAGCAGTGACACCGGGACAGAGAATAATTCACCCCTCCACTTT
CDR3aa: CASSDTGTENNSPLHF

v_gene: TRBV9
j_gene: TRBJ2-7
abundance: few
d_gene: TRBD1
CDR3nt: TGTGCCAGCAGCGTAGTTTCGGGACAGGGGTTAACCGAGCAGTACTTC
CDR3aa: CASSVVSGQGLTEQYF

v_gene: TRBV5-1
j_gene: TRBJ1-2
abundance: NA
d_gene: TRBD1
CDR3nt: TGCGCCAGCAGTTACACCACAGGGGGCGCGGAGGGCTACACCTTC
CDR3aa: CASSYTTGGAEGYTF

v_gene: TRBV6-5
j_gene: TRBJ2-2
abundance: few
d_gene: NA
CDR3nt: TGTGCCAGCAGTACCTTCGGAACCTTCGGCGGGGAGCTGTTTTTT
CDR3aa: CASSTFGTFGGELFF

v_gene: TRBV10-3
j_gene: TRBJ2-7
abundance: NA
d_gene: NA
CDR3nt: TGTGCCATCATGGACGTTGGGGGCCTCAGGCAGTACTTC
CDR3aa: CAIMDVGGLRQYF

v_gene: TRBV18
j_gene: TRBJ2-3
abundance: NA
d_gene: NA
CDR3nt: TGTGCCAGCTCACAGGACGACGCAGATACGCAGTATTTT
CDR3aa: CASSQDDADTQYF

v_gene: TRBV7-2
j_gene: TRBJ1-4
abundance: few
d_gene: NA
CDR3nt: TGTGCCAGCAGCTTCCAGGACAGCGCCAATGAAAAACTGTTTTTT
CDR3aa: CASSFQDSANEKLFF

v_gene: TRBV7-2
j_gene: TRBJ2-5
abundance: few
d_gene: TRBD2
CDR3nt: TGTGCCAGCAGCCCCCATGGGGTAGCGGGAGTTCAAGAGACCCAGTACTTC
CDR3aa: CASSPHGVAGVQETQYF

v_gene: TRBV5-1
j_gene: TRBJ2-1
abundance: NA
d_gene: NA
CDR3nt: TGCGCCAGCAGCTATCAGACTGGCAATGAGCAGTTCTTC
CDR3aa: CASSYQTGNEQFF

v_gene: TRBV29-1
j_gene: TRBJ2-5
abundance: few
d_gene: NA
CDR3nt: TGCAGCGTTGATAGTCTAGCCTACAATGAGCAGTACTTC
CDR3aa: CSVDSLAYNEQYF